Listed below are T cell receptor beta chains from one sample, sequenced in a study of blood T cell repertoires in COVID-19. Some clones are missing from TCRdb's copy, which holds only in-frame ones; the method was immunoSEQ multiplex PCR. This sample has a few hundred thousand clones; about 85% occur once, and the top ten carry more than 3%. The sequenced sample consisted of peripheral blood. Receptors were obtained from a woman between 18 and 29 years old with acute or convalescent COVID-19. Each CDR3 is given with its conserved first and last residue. Fields, in order: D gene, V gene, J gene, clone size, CDR3 DNA, CDR3 protein. D genes are given only for firm matches. Rows give clone size only sometimes, using once, few, many, or a class for an expanded clone.

TRBD1	TRBV29-1	TRBJ1-1	.	TGCAGCGTGATACGGGGGACAGGGGCTGAAGCTTTCTTT	CSVIRGTGAEAFF
TRBD1	TRBV7-3	TRBJ1-2	.	TGTGCCAGCAGCTCAGTACAGGGGTCTGGCTACACCTTC	CASSSVQGSGYTF
TRBD1	TRBV24-1	TRBJ1-5	.	TGTGCCACCAGTGACCCTGGGACAGGGCTTAATCAGCCCCAGCATTTT	CATSDPGTGLNQPQHF
TRBD1	TRBV19	TRBJ1-2	.	TGTGCCAGTAGTAACAGGGGAAGCGGTGGCTACACCTTC	CASSNRGSGGYTF
.	TRBV6-1	TRBJ1-1	.	TGTGCCAGCAGTACCCCGGGGGGCTCTGAAGCTTTCTTT	CASSTPGGSEAFF
.	TRBV18	TRBJ2-1	.	TGTGCCAGCTCACCACCGGGAGGAGGGAGTAGGAATGAGCAGTTCTTC	CASSPPGGGSRNEQFF
TRBD1	TRBV28	TRBJ1-2	.	TGTGCCAGCAGTCCAGGGGGCATGGGCTATGGCTACACCTTC	CASSPGGMGYGYTF
.	TRBV21-1	TRBJ1-2	.	TGTGCCAGCTCAGCAAGCCCAGAGGCCCACTATGGCTACACCTTC	CASSASPEAHYGYTF
TRBD1	TRBV24-1	TRBJ1-6	.	TGTGCCACCAGTGATTCTCGGACAGGGGGCCTCCACTTT	CATSDSRTGGLHF
TRBD1	TRBV4-2	TRBJ1-2	.	TGTGCCAGCAGCCAAGTGGGACAGCAGAACTATGGCTACACCTTC	CASSQVGQQNYGYTF
.	TRBV28	TRBJ1-1	.	TGTGCCAGCAGTTATCAAGGGAGCGGAGCTTTCTTT	CASSYQGSGAFF
.	TRBV4-2	TRBJ2-2	.	TGTGCCAGCAGCCAAGGGGTCGGGGTTGCCCCGAACACCGGGGAGCTGTTTTTT	CASSQGVGVAPNTGELFF
.	TRBV12-3/TRBV12-4	TRBJ2-7	.	TGTGCCAGCGGCTCAGGCTACGAGCAGTACTTC	CASGSGYEQYF
TRBD1	TRBV27	TRBJ1-2	.	TGTGCCAGCAGTTCCAATCCGGGACAGGCGTTCTATGGCTACACCTTC	CASSSNPGQAFYGYTF
TRBD1	TRBV9	TRBJ2-2	.	TGTGCCAGCAGCGTATATCCCGGACAGGGAGGCACCGGGGAGCTGTTTTTT	CASSVYPGQGGTGELFF
.	TRBV2	TRBJ1-5	.	TGTGCCAGCAGTCCAGAGGTGGGTCAGCCCCAGCATTTT	CASSPEVGQPQHF
TRBD1	TRBV27	TRBJ2-3	.	TGTGCCAGCAGTTTGGACAGGGGCACAGATACGCAGTATTTT	CASSLDRGTDTQYF
.	TRBV19	TRBJ2-5	.	TGTGCCAGTAGTAACACAGGGCGAGGAGAGACCCAGTACTTC	CASSNTGRGETQYF
TRBD1	TRBV19	TRBJ1-5	.	TGTGCCAGTAGCTTCGGACAGGGAGGGGTTCAGCCCCAGCATTTT	CASSFGQGGVQPQHF
TRBD1	TRBV19	TRBJ1-5	few	TGTGCCAGTAGTATCTTAGACAGGGGACCGCCCCAGCATTTT	CASSILDRGPPQHF
.	TRBV6-5	TRBJ1-1	.	TGTGCCAGTTGGGAGGGAGGGAACACTGAAGCTTTCTTT	CASWEGGNTEAFF
.	TRBV6-2/TRBV6-3	TRBJ1-1	.	TGTGCCAGCAGTTACGACCCTGGAGGGGAAAACACTGAAGCTTTCTTT	CASSYDPGGENTEAFF
TRBD2	TRBV6-5	TRBJ2-7	.	TGTGCCAGCTCCCGGGAGGTTTCCTACGAGCAGTACTTC	CASSREVSYEQYF
.	TRBV11-2	TRBJ1-2	.	TGTGCCAGCAGCCCCGGAGGCGGTTGGGACTATGGCTACACCTTC	CASSPGGGWDYGYTF
.	TRBV4-2	TRBJ2-1	.	TGTGCCAGCAGCCAAGCGTACGGGAGTGGGTCCTACAATGAGCAGTTCTTC	CASSQAYGSGSYNEQFF
TRBD1	TRBV9	TRBJ1-6	.	TGTGCCAGCAGCTCAGGGGGGTATGGGGGTTCACCCCTCCACTTT	CASSSGGYGGSPLHF
.	TRBV2	TRBJ1-2	few	TGTGCCAGCAGTGGGGCCAGGGGAACCTATGGCTACACCTTC	CASSGARGTYGYTF
.	TRBV5-1	TRBJ2-1	once	TGCGCCAGCAGAGTCACTACCGACAATGAGCAGTTCTTC	CASRVTTDNEQFF
.	TRBV11-2	TRBJ1-2	.	TGTGCCAGCAGCCCACAGTCTAACTATGGCTACACCTTC	CASSPQSNYGYTF
TRBD1	TRBV27	TRBJ2-7	.	TGTGCCAGCAGTTTGTACCCGGGACAGGGGGCCAACGAGCAGTACTTC	CASSLYPGQGANEQYF
.	TRBV10-1	TRBJ2-7	.	TGCGCCAGCAGTGGCAAGGGGGAGCAGTACTTC	CASSGKGEQYF
.	TRBV5-1	TRBJ2-7	.	TGCGCCAGCAGCTTGGAGGAGGGATACTACGAGCAGTACTTC	CASSLEEGYYEQYF
.	TRBV3-1/TRBV3-2	TRBJ2-2	.	TGTGCCAGCAGAGTCAGTACAGGGTTTCCCGGGGAGCTGTTTTTT	CASRVSTGFPGELFF
.	TRBV4-2	TRBJ2-3	.	TGTGCCAGCAGCCAAGGATCGCAGGACACAGATACGCAGTATTTT	CASSQGSQDTDTQYF
.	TRBV2	TRBJ1-2	once	TGCGGGGCAGGGACTTCGAGGAACTATGGCTACACCTTC	CGAGTSRNYGYTF
TRBD1	TRBV19	TRBJ2-1	.	TGTGCCAGTAGTTATCCGGGACAGGGGGCGACCAATGAGCAGTTCTTC	CASSYPGQGATNEQFF
TRBD2	TRBV30	TRBJ2-4	.	TGTGCCTGGAGTGAACCGGGGGGGCAAAAAAACATTCAGTACTTC	CAWSEPGGQKNIQYF
.	TRBV5-6	TRBJ1-5	.	TGTGCCAGCAGCTTTTGGCGGGGCGTAGGTCAGCCCCAGCATTTT	CASSFWRGVGQPQHF
.	TRBV18	TRBJ2-6	.	TGTGCCAGCTCACCGGCGACAGCCTCTGGGGCCAACGTCCTGACTTTC	CASSPATASGANVLTF
TRBD1	TRBV19	TRBJ2-7	.	TGTGCCAGTAGTAAAAACCGGGACAGGGATTACGAGCAGTACTTC	CASSKNRDRDYEQYF
TRBD1	TRBV29-1	TRBJ2-3	.	TGCAGCGTAAGGGACAGGGGCACAGATACGCAGTATTTT	CSVRDRGTDTQYF
.	TRBV5-5	TRBJ1-5	.	TGTGCCAGCAGCTTGGGCGGGTCAGTACAGCAGCCCCAGCATTTT	CASSLGGSVQQPQHF
TRBD1	TRBV10-3	TRBJ1-2	.	TGTGCCATCAGCGGAACCGGGACAGGGGGCGGCACCTTC	CAISGTGTGGGTF
.	TRBV2	TRBJ1-1	.	TGTGCCAGCACCCCCAGGATTGAAGCTTTCTTT	CASTPRIEAFF
TRBD1	TRBV5-1	TRBJ2-2	.	TGCGCCAGTAAGACAGGGGACACCGGGGAGCTGTTTTTT	CASKTGDTGELFF
.	TRBV30	TRBJ1-5	.	TGTGCCTGGAGTGGAGCAGGTCCTTCCCCCAATCAGCCCCAGCATTTT	CAWSGAGPSPNQPQHF
.	TRBV11-1	TRBJ1-1	.	TGTGCCAGCAGCTTCTCGGGGGGGTCTAACACTGAAGCTTTCTTT	CASSFSGGSNTEAFF
.	TRBV15	TRBJ1-1	.	TGTGCCACCAGCTTGTCGGGTTCCACTGAAGCTTTCTTT	CATSLSGSTEAFF
.	TRBV15	TRBJ1-2	few	TGTGCCACCAGCAGCTGGACAGCCTTCACCTCTAATGGCTACACCTTC	CATSSWTAFTSNGYTF
TRBD2	TRBV27	TRBJ2-1	.	TGTGCCAGCAGTAGACTCTTAGCGGGGGGGCCATATGAGCAGTTCTTC	CASSRLLAGGPYEQFF
.	TRBV5-1	TRBJ2-3	.	TGCGCCAGCAGCCTAGACTACACAGATACGCAGTATTTT	CASSLDYTDTQYF
.	TRBV6-6	TRBJ1-3	few	TGTGCCAGCAGTTCTCCGACACGAAACTCTGGAAACACCATATATTTT	CASSSPTRNSGNTIYF
TRBD1	TRBV7-9	TRBJ1-2	.	TGTGCCAGCAGCTTAACGTGGACAGGAGGCTACACCTTC	CASSLTWTGGYTF